Following are 25 T cell receptor beta chains from one sample sequenced in a study of T-cell reconstitution after alpha-beta-depleted transplantation in children. Unique molecular identifiers were used to barcode this TCRbeta library. TCRdb used MiXCR to reprocess the PCR reads, holding one entry per CDR3 protein. This table has around 25,000 distinct CDR3 sequences, around 17% appearing once. The sequences come from PBMCs, mostly from graft donor cells, collected 60 days after TCRalphabeta/CD19-depleted stem cell transplant. Every receptor here comes from a male patient aged 2 to 9 who had a stem cell transplant for acute lymphoblastic leukemia, so the T cells may come from the graft donor.

The V call is TRBV19, the J call TRBJ2-7, with TRBD2 matching over 10 bases. The germline CDR1 and CDR2 sequences are LNHDA and SQIVND (reference sequence). Trimming took 1 base from V and 3 from J; bases not matched to a gene: 3. This CDR3 has 15 amino acids. The CDR3: CASSIALAGIYEQYF. The CDR3 DNA follows: TGTGCCAGTAGTATAGCACTAGCGGGAATCTACGAGCAGTACTTC.

This clonotype was seen only a few times. This rearrangement joins TRBV7-2 to TRBJ2-3; no firm D call. V was trimmed by 0 bases and J by 6 bases, leaving 16 bases between them. This CDR3 is built from 16 residues. Germline CDR1 SGHTA, CDR2 FQGNSA. The CDR3 sequence is CASSLAGSGRVDTQYF. The CDR3, as DNA: TGTGCCAGCAGCTTAGCGGGGTCTGGACGGGTGGATACGCAGTATTTT.

J is TRBJ2-5 and V is TRBV7-9; D remains ambiguous. CDR1 is SEHNR, CDR2 FQNEAQ, per germline (reference sequence). This CDR3 is 15 amino acids long. Trimming pared 1 base from V and 2 bases from J, leaving 11 bases between. As DNA, the CDR3 is TGTGCCAGCAGCTTAGAATGGTCGCGGCAAGAGACCCAGTACTTC. Residues: CASSLEWSRQETQYF.

The table lists this clonotype with many counts. CDR3 nucleotide sequence: TGCGCCAGCAGCCTATGGACTAGCGGGACCTACAATGAGCAGTTCTTC. It yields the protein CASSLWTSGTYNEQFF. The V call is TRBV5-1, the J call TRBJ2-1, with TRBD2 identical over 12 bases. CDR3 length: 16 residues. Germline CDR1 SGHRS, CDR2 YFSETQ. V trimming: 4 bases; J trimming: 2 bases; junction bases outside the gene matches: 4.

This clonotype appeared many times. V usage is TRBV5-1 and J usage is TRBJ2-6; D is unresolved. The ends were cut back, 4 bases at V and 0 bases at J, with 5 bases in the middle. The CDR3 is made up of 14 amino acids. The germline gives CDR1 SGHRS, CDR2 YFSETQ. In nucleotides, the CDR3 is TGCGCCAGCAGCCCTGTCTCTGGGGCCAACGTCCTGACTTTC. Translated, it gives CASSPVSGANVLTF. Variable domain in full (rest from reference TRBV5-1 and TRBJ2-6): KAGVTQTPRYLIKTRGQQVTLSCSPISGHRSVSWYQQTPGQGLQFLFEYFSETQRNKGNFPGRFSGRQFSNSRSEMNVSTLELGDSALYLCASSPVSGANVLTFGAGSRLTVL.

In regard to this clonotype: The junction does not match germline at one end; this may be a read error. The CDR3 nucleotides are TGTGCCAGCAGCCAAGTACCCCCGGGACAGTTGAACTTC. Its protein product is CASSQVPPGQLNF. The rearrangement links TRBV3-1 to TRBJ2-5, with 7 bases fitting TRBD1. This CDR3 has 13 residues. The V gene's germline CDR1 is LGHDT and CDR2 YNNKEL (reference sequence).

This clonotype occurred a few times. V and J are TRBV2 and TRBJ2-1, with 9 bases identical to TRBD1. The CDR3 is 18 residues long. V lost 3 bases and J lost 4; bases outside the gene matches: 13. The germline V gene encodes CDR1 SNHLY and CDR2 FYNNEI. CDR3 coding DNA: TGTGCCAGCAGTGAGGGGAGAGTACAGGGGGCGAGGTACAATGAGCAGTTCTTC. Translating gives CASSEGRVQGARYNEQFF.

This clonotype was picked up one time. J is TRBJ2-5 and V is TRBV5-1, with D tentatively TRBD2 (6 bases). Germline lookup yields CDR1 SGHRS and CDR2 YFSETQ. V was trimmed by 2 bases and J by 4 bases, leaving 12 bases between them. There are 14 residues in the CDR3. The CDR3 loop is CASSFNGRVETQYF. The CDR3 DNA reads TGCGCCAGCAGCTTCAACGGGAGAGTAGAGACCCAGTACTTC.

This clonotype has ten or more counts. The V gene is TRBV7-8, the J gene TRBJ1-3; no definite D call. Germline V CDR1 and CDR2: SGHVS, FQNEAQ. The ends were cut back, 5 bases at V and 0 bases at J, with 23 bases in the middle. The length of the CDR3 is 19 residues. Here the CDR3 DNA reads TGTGCCAGCAGCGCAACGGCTACCGGAGGATTAAGCTCTGGAAACACCATATATTTT. It translates to CASSATATGGLSSGNTIYF.

At least ten counts were recorded for this clonotype. The chain uses TRBV10-3 and TRBJ2-2; 14 nucleotides align to TRBD2. Germline-derived CDR1 and CDR2 are ENHRY and SYGVKD. The CDR3 is 17 residues long. Losses at the gene ends were 0 bases for V and 4 bases for J; bases not matched to a gene: 1. The CDR3 sequence: CAISESGLAGATGELFF. The CDR3 bases are TGTGCCATCAGTGAGTCGGGACTAGCGGGAGCCACCGGGGAGCTGTTTTTT.

This clonotype was counted between two and nine times. V and J are TRBV6-6 and TRBJ2-7; 8 bases match TRBD1. CDR1 is MNHNY and CDR2 is SVGAGI in the germline V gene (reference sequence). V lost 3 bases, J lost 12 bases, and 4 bases stayed unmatched. The CDR3 contains 11 residues. CDR3 sequence reads: CASSYQGALYF. The DNA of the CDR3 is TGTGCCAGCAGTTATCAGGGGGCTCTGTACTTC.

The table lists this clonotype with a count of one. The V call is TRBV20-1, the J call TRBJ1-1; 7 bases align to TRBD1. The V gene's germline CDR1 is DFQATT and CDR2 SNEGSKA (reference sequence). The CDR3 sequence is 12 residues long. Trimming removed 6 bases from V and 5 bases from J; junction bases left unmatched: 6. CDR3: CSATRGGTEAFF. Here the CDR3 DNA reads TGCAGTGCCACCAGGGGGGGTACTGAAGCTTTCTTT.

CDR3 sequence: CASSYLGQGVSPLHF. The CDR3 DNA follows: TGTGCCAGCAGTTACCTGGGGCAGGGAGTATCACCCCTCCACTTT. The gene calls are TRBV6-5 and TRBJ1-6; TRBD1 might be the D (5 bases). In germline, CDR1 is MNHEY, CDR2 SVGAGI. The V and J ends lost 2 bases and 10 bases respectively, with 15 bases between them. The CDR3 loop spans 15 amino acids.

This clonotype was counted a few times. CDR3 in amino acids: CASSHSGELFF. CDR3 bases: TGCGCCAGCAGCCATTCCGGGGAACTGTTTTTT. The V call is TRBV4-1, the J call TRBJ1-4; no reliable D call. V dropped 3 bases and J dropped 12 bases, with 8 bases sitting between them. CDR3 length equals 11 residues. The germline V gene encodes CDR1 MGHRA and CDR2 YSYEKL.

The V and J genes are TRBV7-2 and TRBJ2-7; TRBD1 is a possible D gene (5 bases). CDR1 SGHTA and CDR2 FQGNSA come from the germline V gene. Trimming removed 3 bases at V and 1 base at J, with 13 bases between. The length of the CDR3 is 15 residues. The CDR3 sequence: CASSFTQGTSYEQYF. The DNA for the CDR3 is TGTGCCAGCAGCTTCACCCAGGGAACTTCCTACGAGCAGTACTTC.

At least ten counts were recorded for this clonotype. The rearrangement joins TRBV20-1 to TRBJ1-4, with unresolved D. The CDR3 sequence is 13 residues long. In germline, CDR1 is DFQATT, CDR2 SNEGSKA (reference sequence). Trimming removed 6 bases from V and 6 bases from J, with 14 bases in between. For the CDR3, the DNA is TGCAGTGCCCCGGAATTTAGGGATGAAAAACTGTTTTTT. Its translation: CSAPEFRDEKLFF.

This clonotype was observed at least ten times. This chain uses TRBV11-2 with TRBJ1-2; D is unclear. V was cut by 2 bases and J by 4 bases, with 11 bases left in between. This CDR3 contains 14 residues. Germline V gene data show CDR1 as SGHAT and CDR2 as FQNNGV. CDR3: CASSLLGAPYGYTF. CDR3 coding DNA: TGTGCCAGCAGCTTATTGGGAGCCCCCTATGGCTACACCTTC.

V usage is TRBV28 and J usage is TRBJ1-6; D may be TRBD1 (5 bases). Trimming left V 5 bases short and J 6 bases short, with 14 bases between. The CDR3 runs 15 residues. Germline CDR1 and CDR2: MDHEN and SYDVKM. The CDR3 bases are TGTGCCAGCAGTGGTTACAGGAGGCTTAATTCACCCCTCCACTTT. Translated, it gives CASSGYRRLNSPLHF.

This chain links TRBV7-9 with TRBJ1-2; 8 nucleotides match TRBD1. The CDR3 runs 16 residues. Germline loops: CDR1 SEHNR, CDR2 FQNEAQ (reference sequence). Germline trimming cut 4 bases from V and 1 base from J; bases unmatched to any gene: 8. CDR3 sequence: CASSWPGTGDNYGYTF. The CDR3 DNA is TGTGCCAGCAGCTGGCCTGGGACAGGAGATAACTATGGCTACACCTTC.

This clonotype was found a few times. The chain joins TRBV20-1 to TRBJ2-7, with D tentatively TRBD2 (5 bases). The CDR3 runs 13 residues. Germline V lookup: CDR1 DFQATT, CDR2 SNEGSKA (reference sequence). Trimming cost V 0 bases and J 7 bases, with 13 bases left between them. The CDR3: CSARDGRTGEQYF. The CDR3 region has the DNA TGCAGTGCTAGAGATGGACGGACGGGAGAGCAGTACTTC.

The chain is built from TRBV5-6 and TRBJ1-2; D not resolved. The CDR3 totals 16 residues. Trimming stripped 3 bases from V and 8 bases from J, with 23 bases between. Germline values: CDR1 SGHDT, CDR2 YYEEEE. CDR3 sequence: CASSSTRTALAGGYTF. CDR3 bases: TGTGCCAGCAGCTCGACGCGAACAGCCCTCGCTGGGGGCTACACCTTC.

The CDR3 DNA reads TGCAGTGCCCAACGGGACGCAAGCACAGATACGCAGTATTTT. This codes for CSAQRDASTDTQYF. This sequence joins TRBV20-1 and TRBJ2-3; D may match TRBD1 or TRBD2 (5 bases each). The germline V gene encodes CDR1 DFQATT and CDR2 SNEGSKA (reference sequence). V gave up 6 bases and J gave up 0 bases, with 13 bases separating them. The CDR3 totals 14 residues.

This chain connects TRBV6-2 or TRBV6-3 to TRBJ2-7, with TRBD1 matching over 7 bases. V trimming: 4 bases; J trimming: 6 bases; junction bases outside the gene matches: 6. The CDR3 totals 13 residues. The germline V gene has CDR1 MNHEY and CDR2 SVGEGT. CDR3: CASSLGQLAEQYF. CDR3 DNA sequence: TGTGCCAGCAGTTTGGGACAGCTCGCCGAGCAGTACTTC.

This clonotype was seen at least ten times. This chain uses TRBV6-5 with TRBJ2-2; no definite D call. The CDR3 runs to 15 residues. V shed 4 bases and J shed 1 base, with 10 bases lying between them. Germline V gives CDR1 MNHEY, CDR2 SVGAGI. CDR3 sequence (DNA): TGTGCCAGCAGTTCACTCCCGGGGAACACCGGGGAGCTGTTTTTT. Residues: CASSSLPGNTGELFF.

This clonotype was found a few times. The chain combines TRBV20-1 with TRBJ2-7; TRBD2 agrees at 10 bases. CDR1 and CDR2 (germline): DFQATT, SNEGSKA (reference sequence). The CDR3 is 14 residues long. V shed 4 bases and J 4 bases; nucleotides not matched to a gene: 7. CDR3 in amino acids: CSAILAGRLYEQYF. CDR3 nucleotides: TGCAGTGCTATACTAGCGGGGCGCCTATACGAGCAGTACTTC.